One sample yielded the 9 T cell receptor beta chains listed below, sequenced in a study of patients and donors after allogeneic stem cell transplantation. MiXCR was run by TCRdb on the RT-PCR reads, yielding one entry per CDR3 protein. This table holds some 960,000 distinct CDR3 sequences, roughly 17% found once. Material: blood, either unsorted or a sorted T cell fraction (not recorded which). The receptors were gathered from a human donor who was either an allogeneic HSCT recipient or a stem cell or donor lymphocyte infusion donor (not recorded which). It is not recorded whose cells these are; they may come from a transplant donor.

V usage is TRBV9 and J usage is TRBJ2-5, with D possibly TRBD1 on 8 matching bases. The germline V gene encodes CDR1 SGDLS and CDR2 YYNGEE. The CDR3 runs 16 residues. Deletions cut 3 bases from V and 5 bases from J, with 20 bases between. CDR3 nucleotide sequence: TGTGCCAGCAGCGATGGACAGGGAGGGTTTCGGGAGACCCAGTACTTC. Its protein is CASSDGQGGFRETQYF.

This clonotype was picked up many times. This chain links TRBV12-3 or TRBV12-4 with TRBJ2-1; the D gene is possibly TRBD2 (7 bases). The CDR3 consists of 14 residues. The V and J ends lost 3 bases and 2 bases respectively, with 8 bases between them. The CDR3 DNA reads as TGTGCCAGCAGTTTGGGGGGGCCCTACAATGAGCAGTTCTTC. Encoded protein: CASSLGGPYNEQFF.

This clonotype was counted between two and nine times. V is TRBV12-3 or TRBV12-4 and J is TRBJ1-2, with D possibly TRBD1 on 5 matching bases. The V end was cut by 2 bases, the J end by 4 bases, with 11 bases between. The CDR3 has 14 residues. The CDR3 loop reads CASSLLSGSYGYTF. Written as DNA, the CDR3 is TGTGCCAGCAGTTTATTGTCAGGGAGCTATGGCTACACCTTC.

V is TRBV4-2 and J is TRBJ2-2; D uncertain. With 3 bases removed from V and 2 bases from J, the gap between germline ends came to 10 bases. The germline V gene encodes CDR1 LGHNA and CDR2 YNFKEQ. The CDR3 totals 15 residues. The CDR3 bases are TGTGCCAGCAGCCAGGAACCCACTAACACCGGGGAGCTGTTTTTT. Translating gives CASSQEPTNTGELFF.

This clonotype was recorded a few times. The V and J genes are TRBV4-1 and TRBJ2-1; 11 nucleotides line up with TRBD2. Germline CDR1 reads MGHRA; CDR2 reads YSYEKL. The CDR3 extends over 18 amino acids. The trim removed 4 bases at V and 2 bases at J, leaving 10 bases unmatched. The CDR3 DNA reads as TGCGCCAGCAGCCTTACATACATACTAGCGGGGGCCTACAATGAGCAGTTCTTC. It is translated as CASSLTYILAGAYNEQFF.

This clonotype was counted only a few times. The chain has TRBV6-5 and TRBJ1-6; 8 bases agree with TRBD1. The V segment lost 0 bases and the J segment 6 bases; nucleotides outside the gene matches: 7. CDR1 and CDR2 (germline): MNHEY, SVGAGI. The CDR3 has 17 residues. CDR3 DNA: TGTGCCAGCAGTTACTCTTCCGGGACAGGTTTTAATTCACCCCTCCACTTT. It yields the protein CASSYSSGTGFNSPLHF.

The chain couples TRBV7-2 to TRBJ2-3; TRBD2 aligns across 7 bases. The V gene end was trimmed by 4 bases and the J gene end by 6 bases; junction bases not matched to a gene: 13. CDR1 is SGHTA and CDR2 is FQGNSA in the germline V gene. CDR3 length: 16 residues. The CDR3 sequence is CASSSSGTNPFDTQYF. As DNA, the CDR3 is TGTGCCAGCAGCTCGTCCGGGACTAATCCCTTTGATACGCAGTATTTT.

A few counts support this clonotype. The chain employs TRBV5-6 and TRBJ2-3, with no clear D. This CDR3 is 11 amino acids long. The V end was cut by 1 base, the J end by 7 bases, with 4 bases between. Germline assignment: CDR1 SGHDT and CDR2 YYEEEE. As DNA, the CDR3 is TGTGCCAGCAGCTTGAGAAATACGCAGTATTTT. It specifies CASSLRNTQYF.

The chain recombines TRBV5-4 with TRBJ2-5; D remains ambiguous. Deletions cut 1 base from V and 1 base from J, with 17 bases between. This CDR3 contains 17 residues. The V gene's germline CDR1 is SGHNT and CDR2 YYREEE (reference sequence). CDR3 bases: TGTGCCAGCAGCTTGAAATTATCTGGTCCTTTCCAAGAGACCCAGTACTTC. It yields the protein CASSLKLSGPFQETQYF.